Shown below are 17 T cell receptor beta chains from a single sample sequenced in a study of cytomegalovirus exposure and HLA in healthy donors. The study ran its PCR with 60 Vbeta and 13 Jbeta primers. The table came from immunoSEQ multiplex PCR; TCRdb's copy has only in-frame clones and leaves some out. The sample has around 95,000 clones, about 75% seen once; the top ten hold 10%. Sequenced input: PBMCs. The receptors originated from a man aged 25 to 45 in good health and CMV-seropositive.

The chain joins TRBV7-9 to TRBJ1-4; 8 bases are shared with TRBD1. Germline CDR1 SEHNR, CDR2 FQNEAQ (reference sequence). CDR3 size: 11 residues. The V segment lost 3 bases and the J segment 12 bases; nucleotides outside the gene matches: 0. The CDR3 region has the DNA TGTGCCAGCAGCTTGGACAGGGAACTGTTTTTT. The encoded protein is CASSLDRELFF.

CDR3 sequence reads: CASSGTDAYNEQFF. The CDR3 nucleotides are TGTGCCAGCAGCGGGACAGACGCCTACAATGAGCAGTTCTTC. V and J are TRBV7-3 and TRBJ2-1; 7 bases match TRBD1. Germline V gene lookup returns CDR1 SGHTA and CDR2 FQGTGA. The CDR3 runs to 14 residues. V was clipped by 5 bases and J by 2 bases; unmatched bases: 3. Drawing the rest from reference TRBV7-3 and TRBJ2-1, the complete variable domain is GAGVSQTPSNKVTEKGKYVELRCDPISGHTALYWYRQSLGQGPEFLIYFQGTGAADDSGLPNDRFFAVRPEGSVSTLKIQRTERGDSAVYLCASSGTDAYNEQFFGPGTRLTVL.

The chain carries TRBV29-1 and TRBJ2-5; 7 nucleotides agree with TRBD2. The J call may be in error: the DNA end matches TRBJ2-7 better. The germline gives CDR1 SQVTM, CDR2 ANQGSEA. This CDR3 contains 14 residues. The chain's CDR3 is CSVELNPGGYEQYF. In nucleotides, the CDR3 is TGCAGCGTAGAACTGAACCCGGGGGGCTACGAGCAGTACTTC.

This clone has only a few counts. The chain employs TRBV14 and TRBJ1-1, with D possibly matching TRBD1 (6 bases). V was clipped by 5 bases and J by 3 bases, with 16 bases between them. Germline V gives CDR1 SGHDN, CDR2 FVKESK. CDR3 length: 15 residues. CDR3 nucleotides: TGTGCCAGCAGCGACACAGGGCTGGGGTACACTGAAGCTTTCTTT. Translation: CASSDTGLGYTEAFF.

The genes are TRBV4-1 and TRBJ2-5; 9 bases agree with TRBD1. The end of the DNA is better explained by TRBJ2-7, so the J call may be wrong. CDR1 is MGHRA, CDR2 YSYEKL, per germline. The CDR3 totals 15 residues. Here the CDR3 reads CASSQSGTGIYEQYF. CDR3 DNA: TGCGCCAGCAGCCAATCCGGGACAGGGATCTACGAGCAGTACTTC.

On this clone: The sample carries other DNA sequences with the same CDR3. V and J are TRBV4-1 and TRBJ2-7; 7 bases are shared with TRBD1. The CDR3 is 15 residues long. Germline lookup yields CDR1 MGHRA and CDR2 YSYEKL. V was pared by 1 base and J by 7 bases, with 10 bases of the junction left unmatched. CDR3 protein: CASSQAIQGTGEQYF. Here the CDR3 DNA reads TGCGCCAGCAGCCAAGCGATACAGGGGACGGGTGAGCAGTACTTC.

As regards this clone: This specimen includes other DNA sequences encoding the same CDR3. The genes are TRBV10-3 and TRBJ1-2; 7 positions match TRBD1. This CDR3 has 14 residues. The germline gives CDR1 ENHRY, CDR2 SYGVKD. The V and J ends lost 9 bases and 8 bases, in that order; junction bases with no gene match: 15. In DNA form, the CDR3 reads TGTGCCATTCAGGACGGACAGGTGCGCTACGGCTACACCTTC. Its translation is CAIQDGQVRYGYTF.

This clone was picked up a small number of times. The chain carries TRBV7-8 and TRBJ2-5; possible D gene TRBD2, 6 bases. Trimming left V 0 bases short and J 6 bases short, with 17 bases between. Germline assignment: CDR1 SGHVS and CDR2 FQNEAQ. The CDR3 runs to 16 residues. CDR3 nucleotides: TGTGCCAGCAGCTTAGCAGGCGGGACTTCCACTAAGACCCAGTACTTC. Protein: CASSLAGGTSTKTQYF.

CDR3 DNA: TGTGCCTGGAGTATGGACAGGGCCTGGAATTCACCCCTCCACTTT. As protein: CAWSMDRAWNSPLHF. The chain uses TRBV30 and TRBJ1-6; 8 positions match TRBD1. CDR3 length equals 15 residues. Germline CDR1 reads GTSNPN; CDR2 reads SVGIG (reference sequence). With V trimmed by 2 bases and J by 7 bases, 7 bases remained unmatched.

The rearrangement uses TRBV5-6 and TRBJ1-2; 7 nucleotides align to TRBD1. The ends lost 4 bases at V and 3 bases at J; junction bases unmatched: 6. CDR1 SGHDT and CDR2 YYEEEE come from the germline V gene. The CDR3 totals 14 residues. The DNA for the CDR3 is TGTGCCAGCAGCATGACAGGGTCTCACTATGGCTACACCTTC. This codes for CASSMTGSHYGYTF.

The V call is TRBV30, the J call TRBJ1-3, with 8 bases lining up with TRBD1. V lost 1 base and J lost 0; bases outside the gene matches: 8. Per germline, CDR1 GTSNPN and CDR2 SVGIG (reference sequence). The CDR3 spans 17 residues. The CDR3 sequence is CAWSDGDRRSSGNTIYF. CDR3 bases: TGTGCCTGGAGTGACGGGGACAGGCGCAGCTCTGGAAACACCATATATTTT.

Worth noting for this clone: The junction and the germline gene differ at one end; a read error may be behind it. This chain joins TRBV7-9 and TRBJ1-1; no definite D call. Germline loops: CDR1 SEHNR, CDR2 FQNEAQ (reference sequence). This CDR3 contains 13 residues. The chain's CDR3 is CSSSSREGTEAFF. Here the CDR3 DNA reads TGTTCCAGCAGCTCGAGGGAGGGCACTGAAGCTTTCTTT.

The V call is TRBV5-1, the J call TRBJ2-5; 7 bases align to TRBD2. The CDR3 sequence is 15 residues long. The junction had 8 bases not matched to a gene; V was cut back by 4 bases and J by 2 bases. Germline values: CDR1 SGHRS, CDR2 YFSETQ. DNA for the CDR3: TGCGCCAGCAGCACCCTTGATAGCGGGCAAGAGACCCAGTACTTC. Translation: CASSTLDSGQETQYF.

The J gene is TRBJ2-1, the V gene TRBV6-1; 10 bases are shared with TRBD2. This CDR3 has 16 amino acids. In germline, CDR1 is MNHNS, CDR2 SASEGT. V dropped 1 base and J dropped 4; count of bases not matched to a gene: 4. CDR3 amino acids: CASSEDLAGGYNEQFF. CDR3 coding DNA: TGTGCCAGCAGTGAAGATTTAGCGGGGGGATACAATGAGCAGTTCTTC.

This clone was detected only a few times. The J gene is TRBJ1-5, the V gene TRBV2, with D possibly being TRBD1 (5 bases). The germline gives CDR1 SNHLY, CDR2 FYNNEI. The CDR3 totals 13 residues. V was shortened by 6 bases and J by 3 bases, with 9 bases between the two germline ends. The CDR3 protein is CASRYRFNQPQHF. CDR3 DNA: TGTGCCAGCAGGTACAGGTTCAATCAGCCCCAGCATTTT.

The chain combines TRBV19 with TRBJ2-7, with 7 bases aligning to TRBD1. In germline, CDR1 is LNHDA, CDR2 SQIVND (reference sequence). The CDR3 runs 15 residues. With V trimmed by 1 base and J by 2 bases, 5 bases remained unmatched. This chain's CDR3 is CASSIGGQDTYEQYF. The CDR3 DNA follows: TGTGCCAGTAGTATAGGTGGACAGGATACCTACGAGCAGTACTTC.

This chain uses TRBV9 with TRBJ2-3; possible D gene TRBD2, 6 bases. CDR1 and CDR2 (germline): SGDLS, YYNGEE. CDR3 length: 16 residues. Trimming cost V 4 bases and J 1 base, with 16 bases left between them. This CDR3 is CASSPYRPSGTDTQYF. The CDR3, as DNA: TGTGCCAGCAGCCCCTACCGGCCTAGCGGCACAGATACGCAGTATTTT.